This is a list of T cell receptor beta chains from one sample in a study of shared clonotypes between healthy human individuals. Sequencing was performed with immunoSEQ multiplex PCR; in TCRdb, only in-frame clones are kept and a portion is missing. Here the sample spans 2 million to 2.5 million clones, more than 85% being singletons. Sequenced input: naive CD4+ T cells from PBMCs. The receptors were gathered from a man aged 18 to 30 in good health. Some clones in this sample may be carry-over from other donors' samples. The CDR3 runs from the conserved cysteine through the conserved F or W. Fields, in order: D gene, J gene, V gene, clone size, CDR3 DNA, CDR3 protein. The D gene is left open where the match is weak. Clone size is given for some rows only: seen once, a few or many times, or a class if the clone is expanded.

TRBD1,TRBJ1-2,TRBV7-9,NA,TGTGCCAGCAGCCCTTTGACAGGGGAAGGACGTGGCTACACCTTC,CASSPLTGEGRGYTF
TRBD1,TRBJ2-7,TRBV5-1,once,TGCGCCAGCAGCTTGGATACAGGGGGTTCCTACGAGCAGTACTTC,CASSLDTGGSYEQYF
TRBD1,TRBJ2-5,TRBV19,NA,TGTGCCAGTAGTATGGAAGGACAGGGGGCTGGAGAGACCCAGTACTTC,CASSMEGQGAGETQYF
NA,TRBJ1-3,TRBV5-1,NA,TGCGCCAGCAGACTTGACGGGAGCTCTGGAAACACCATATATTTT,CASRLDGSSGNTIYF
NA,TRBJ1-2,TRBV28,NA,TGTGCCAGCAGTTTCCCAGGACAGCCTTTTCTCCATGGCTACACCTTC,CASSFPGQPFLHGYTF
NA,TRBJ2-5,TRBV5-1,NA,TGCGCCAGCAGCGAGGGTTTAGTTCAAGAGACCCAGTACTTC,CASSEGLVQETQYF
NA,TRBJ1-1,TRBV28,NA,TGTGCCAGCAGTTTATGGGATAAACAGCCCCGGTGGGTAGCTTTCTTT,CASSLWDKQPRWVAFF
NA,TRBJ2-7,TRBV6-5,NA,TGTGCCAGCACAAATCCGGGAGTTTTGGGGGAGCAGTACTTC,CASTNPGVLGEQYF
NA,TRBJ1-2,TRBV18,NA,TGTGCCAGCTCACCAGTTGTGGATCCTTCTAACTATGGCTACACCTTC,CASSPVVDPSNYGYTF
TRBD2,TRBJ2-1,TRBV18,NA,TGTGCCAGCTCACCATACTTTTCGGGACTAGCCTACAATGAGCAGTTCTTC,CASSPYFSGLAYNEQFF
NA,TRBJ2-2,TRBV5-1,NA,TGCGCCAGCAGCTCCAATTTGCTAAACACCGGGGAGCTGTTTTTT,CASSSNLLNTGELFF
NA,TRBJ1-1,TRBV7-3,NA,TGTGCCAGCAGCTCGGGGGGCAGGGCTGAAGCTTTCTTT,CASSSGGRAEAFF
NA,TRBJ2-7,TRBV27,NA,TGTGCCAGCAGTTTCCTGGCCTCCTACGAGCAGTACTTC,CASSFLASYEQYF
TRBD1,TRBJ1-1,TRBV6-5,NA,TGTGCCAGCCGTAGGACAGGCCGACTATTTGTTTTCTTT,CASRRTGRLFVFF
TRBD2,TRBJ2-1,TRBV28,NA,TGTGCCAGCAGCTTTGGAGGTAGCGGGCTAGCGTTTTTAGATGAGCAGTTCTTC,CASSFGGSGLAFLDEQFF
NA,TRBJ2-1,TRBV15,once,TGTGCCACCAGCAGGGCTCTGGCGGGCCCTTACAATGAGCAGTTCTTC,CATSRALAGPYNEQFF
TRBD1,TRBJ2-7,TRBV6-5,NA,TGTGCCAGCACTCTAAACAGGGGATCCTACGAGCAGTACTTC,CASTLNRGSYEQYF
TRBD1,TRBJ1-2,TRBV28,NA,TGTGCCAGCAGTTATCCGGGACAGGGCTCATATGGCTACACCTTC,CASSYPGQGSYGYTF